Below, 13 T cell receptor beta chains from the same sample are listed, as sequenced in a study of Graves' ophthalmopathy and Graves' hyperthyroidism. From RNA, the CDR3 regions of TCR beta chains were amplified and sequenced. First-round RT-PCR employed HTBI primers, with a second-round multiplex PCR after it. MiXCR was run by TCRdb on the multiplex PCR reads, yielding one entry per CDR3 protein. The data show 57,000 or so distinct CDR3 sequences, with around 50% seen just once and roughly 4.3% held by the top ten. Specimen: peripheral blood. The receptors originated from an adult woman with Graves' ophthalmopathy.

The chain employs TRBV6-2 or TRBV6-3 and TRBJ2-3, with D hard to call. CDR3 length equals 15 residues. Trimming removed 4 bases at V and 6 bases at J, with 17 bases between. Germline V gene sequence: CDR1 MNHEY, CDR2 SVGEGT. The chain's CDR3 is CASSFPLLGSDTQYF. Here the CDR3 DNA reads TGTGCCAGCAGTTTCCCCCTATTGGGATCGGATACGCAGTATTTT.

This clonotype was detected many times. The chain has TRBV4-1 and TRBJ1-2, with D hard to call. This CDR3 is built from 13 residues. Trimming cost V 4 bases and J 4 bases, with 10 bases left between them. Germline values: CDR1 MGHRA, CDR2 YSYEKL. For the CDR3, the DNA is TGCGCCAGCAGCCCCCAAAGAGGCTATGGCTACACCTTC. Its translation: CASSPQRGYGYTF.

By sample fraction, this clonotype is medium-sized. The gene calls are TRBV25-1 and TRBJ1-1; no clear D gene. V was cut by 5 bases and J by 5 bases, with 12 bases left in between. This CDR3 region has 13 residues. The V gene's germline CDR1 is MGHDK and CDR2 SYGVNS. In DNA, the CDR3 is TGTGCCAGCAGTTCGACACCTAGTACTGAAGCTTTCTTT. This sequence encodes CASSSTPSTEAFF.

This clonotype was observed many times. V is TRBV19 and J is TRBJ1-2; D gene unclear. CDR3 length equals 14 residues. Between the trimmed V and J ends, which lost 6 bases and 3 bases, there was a span of 14 bases. The germline V gene has CDR1 LNHDA and CDR2 SQIVND (reference sequence). Here the CDR3 reads CASRASRQDYGYTF. Here the CDR3 DNA reads TGTGCCAGTAGGGCCTCCCGGCAGGACTATGGCTACACCTTC.

As for this clonotype: Likely a read error: the CDR3 ends without its conserved phenylalanine or tryptophan. The chain couples TRBV7-3 to TRBJ2-2; 7 positions agree with TRBD1. The CDR3 extends over 14 amino acids. Trimming at V came to 6 bases and at J to 4 bases, leaving 5 bases not matched to a gene. The germline gives CDR1 SGHTA, CDR2 FQGTGA. CDR3: CASRGGLPTGELFC. CDR3 sequence (DNA): TGTGCCAGCAGAGGGGGCCTCCCCACCGGGGAGCTGTTTTGT.

This clonotype was found a few times. A much larger clone lies one base from this, so it may be a read error. The V and J genes are TRBV6-6 and TRBJ2-7; no firm D call. V was clipped by 0 bases and J by 2 bases, with 14 bases between them. The CDR3 is made up of 16 amino acids. CDR1 MNHNY and CDR2 SVGAGI come from the germline V gene (reference sequence). This CDR3 reads CASSYSLEADAYEQYF. CDR3 nucleotide sequence: TGTGCCAGCAGTTACTCGTTAGAGGCGGACGCCTACGAGCAGTACTTC.

The V call is TRBV10-3, the J call TRBJ2-3; 7 bases align to TRBD1. The V gene end was trimmed by 6 bases and the J gene end by 2 bases; junction bases not matched to a gene: 11. Germline V gives CDR1 ENHRY, CDR2 SYGVKD. This CDR3 has 16 residues. CDR3 bases: TGTGCCATCAGAGGAGGACAGGAACCTCCCACAGATACGCAGTATTTT. Its translation is CAIRGGQEPPTDTQYF.

Note on this clonotype: This is likely a read error, given that the CDR3 carries no conserved phenylalanine or tryptophan at its end. No DNA is shown, since the ends of the CDR3 on it are uncertain; the CDR3 is the one TCRdb lists. The rearrangement uses TRBV7-8 and TRBJ1-4. The CDR3 spans 13 amino acids, including both terminal residues. Germline-derived CDR1 and CDR2 are SGHVS and FQNEAQ. The CDR3 loop reads CASSGNRATQTNY.

There are many counts of this clonotype. The rearrangement joins TRBV7-2 to TRBJ2-4; 9 nucleotides match TRBD2. The CDR3 covers 14 residues. Germline V gene sequence: CDR1 SGHTA, CDR2 FQGNSA. The junction had 9 bases not matched to a gene; V was cut back by 6 bases and J by 9 bases. In DNA form, the CDR3 reads TGTGCCAGCAGTAGCGGGAGCGGGAGTAGCATTCAGTACTTC. Translating gives CASSSGSGSSIQYF.

This clonotype was recorded once. CDR3 DNA: TGTGCCAGCAGCTTTGGCGGGAGCTACGAGCAGTACTTC. It codes for CASSFGGSYEQYF. The rearrangement uses TRBV11-2 and TRBJ2-7; 7 bases agree with TRBD2. The CDR3 extends over 13 amino acids. Looked up from germline, CDR1 is SGHAT and CDR2 is FQNNGV. The J segment lost 3 bases and the V segment lost 3 bases, leaving 2 bases of the junction unmatched.

This clonotype was picked up a small number of times. Given a much more abundant clone one base away, this may be a read error. The chain uses TRBV28 and TRBJ1-2, with D possibly TRBD1 on 5 matching bases. Germline loops: CDR1 MDHEN, CDR2 SYDVKM. Trimming pared 4 bases from V and 14 bases from J, leaving 14 bases between. The CDR3 is 11 amino acids. CDR3 bases: TGTGCCAGCAGTTCCTCCAGGGTTAAAACCTTC. Translated: CASSSSRVKTF.

DNA for the CDR3: TGCAGTGCTAGAGATTCGGAGGACACTGAAGCTTTCTTT. This encodes CSARDSEDTEAFF. The chain recombines TRBV20-1 with TRBJ1-1; D is unresolved. V lost 0 bases and J lost 3, with 8 bases in between. Germline CDR1 DFQATT, CDR2 SNEGSKA (reference sequence). This CDR3 region has 13 residues.

On this clonotype itself: The CDR3 does not end in the conserved phenylalanine or tryptophan, so this is likely a read error. CDR3 nucleotides: TGTGCCAGCAGTCCAACACAGGGACTCTTCGTTGAAGCTTTCCTT. Encoded protein: CASSPTQGLFVEAFL. The rearrangement uses TRBV27 and TRBJ1-1, with a tentative D call TRBD1 (6 bases). This CDR3 region has 15 residues. The V gene lost 5 bases and the J gene lost 7 bases, with 20 bases spanning the gap. Germline V gene lookup returns CDR1 MNHEY and CDR2 SMNVEV (reference sequence).